This T cell receptor (beta chain) was sequenced in a study of PD-1 blockade in mismatch repair-deficient tumors. In the study overall: Enrolled about 2012-2016, patients had progressing, pretreated mismatch repair-deficient cancers of about twelve types. Overall study findings and caveats: After pembrolizumab, tumor-resident clones rose rapidly, then generally contracted before radiologic responses.

Per the germline V gene, CDR1 is MNHEY and CDR2 is SVGAGI. CDR3 size: 12 residues. V was shortened by 0 bases and J by 9 bases, with 5 bases between the two germline ends. The protocol was immunoSEQ multiplex PCR, while the TCRdb copy is restricted to in-frame clones and leaves out a portion. Among under 75,000 clones, around 88% were seen once, and the ten largest hold 14%. A note on this clone: Its target is not known.

PCR or immunohistochemistry showed mismatch repair deficiency in every enrolled patient. Three pembrolizumab responders had their TCRs sequenced. The chain recombines TRBV6-5 with TRBJ2-2, with D hard to call. This TCR came from an adult with mismatch repair-deficient cancer. Source: peripheral blood, taken 52 weeks after starting pembrolizumab. The CDR3: CASSYSPRELFF. The CDR3 bases are TGTGCCAGCAGTTACTCGCCGAGGGAGCTGTTTTTT.